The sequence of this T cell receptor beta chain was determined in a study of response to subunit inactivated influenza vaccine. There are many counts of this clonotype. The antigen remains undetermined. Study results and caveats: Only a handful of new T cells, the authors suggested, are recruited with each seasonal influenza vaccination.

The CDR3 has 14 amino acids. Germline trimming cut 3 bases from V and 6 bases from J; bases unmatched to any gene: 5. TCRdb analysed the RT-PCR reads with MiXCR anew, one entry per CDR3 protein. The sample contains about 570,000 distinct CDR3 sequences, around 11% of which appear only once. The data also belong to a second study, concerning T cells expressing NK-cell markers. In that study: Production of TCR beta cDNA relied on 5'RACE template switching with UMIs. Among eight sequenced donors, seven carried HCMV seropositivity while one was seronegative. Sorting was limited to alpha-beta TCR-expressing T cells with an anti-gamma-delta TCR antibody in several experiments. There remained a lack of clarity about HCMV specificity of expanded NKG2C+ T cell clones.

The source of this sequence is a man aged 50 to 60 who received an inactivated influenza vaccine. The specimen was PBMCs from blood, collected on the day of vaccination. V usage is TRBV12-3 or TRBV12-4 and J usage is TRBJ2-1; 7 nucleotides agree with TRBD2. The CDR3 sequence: CASSFSASGNEQFF. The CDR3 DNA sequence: TGTGCCAGCAGTTTTAGTGCTAGCGGCAATGAGCAGTTCTTC.